A single sample is the source of the 14 T cell receptor beta chains below, sequenced in a study of monozygotic twins with inflammatory bowel disease. For each CDR3 protein, TCRdb gives one entry from its re-call of the 5' RACE reads, without DNA. The data show some 300,000 distinct CDR3 sequences, and the top ten clones hold 5.6%. Specimen: blood. These receptors all come from a human donor with ulcerative colitis or Crohn's disease, or a healthy co-twin of an affected twin (not recorded which).

This chain connects TRBV24-1 to TRBJ1-2. CDR1 and CDR2 (germline): KGHDR, SFDVKD. The CDR3 covers 14 residues. CDR3 loop: CATSDLTSPRGYTF.

J is TRBJ2-2 and V is TRBV7-9. This CDR3 is built from 15 residues. In germline, CDR1 is SEHNR, CDR2 FQNEAQ (reference sequence). CDR3 amino acids: CASSLEEANTGELFF.

This rearrangement joins TRBV6-5 to TRBJ2-1; the TCRdb D gene call, TRBD1, has no DNA to confirm it. Germline V lookup: CDR1 MNHEY, CDR2 SVGAGI. This CDR3 is 15 amino acids long. This chain's CDR3 is CASSYQGTRFNEQFF.

This chain joins TRBV27 and TRBJ2-7; TCRdb proposes TRBD1, but this gene call is untestable without DNA. The germline V gene has CDR1 MNHEY and CDR2 SMNVEV (reference sequence). This CDR3 contains 14 residues. CDR3 sequence: CASRSPGQGYEQYF.

V is TRBV18 and J is TRBJ1-5. This CDR3 is built from 15 residues. Germline V lookup: CDR1 KGHSH, CDR2 LQKENI. CDR3 loop: CASSRDTFSNQPQHF. The entire variable domain, with the rest obtained from reference TRBV18 and TRBJ1-5, is as follows: NAGVMQNPRHLVRRRGQEARLRCSPMKGHSHVYWYRQLPEEGLKFMVYLQKENIIDESGMPKERFSAEFPKEGPSILRIQQVVRGDSAAYFCASSRDTFSNQPQHFGDGTRLSIL.

The chain recombines TRBV12-3 or TRBV12-4 with TRBJ2-5; TCRdb's D call of TRBD2 is untestable without DNA. There are 16 residues in the CDR3. The CDR3 here is CASSPTSRRVLETQYF.

The V call is TRBV25-1, the J call TRBJ1-1; as DNA is missing, the TRBD1 call by TCRdb cannot be tested. The CDR3 is 13 residues long. The germline CDR1 and CDR2 sequences are MGHDK and SYGVNS. This CDR3 is CASSEGGWTEAFF.

The chain recombines TRBV7-7 with TRBJ2-1. This CDR3 contains 13 residues. CDR1 is SSHAT and CDR2 is FNYEAQ in the germline V gene (reference sequence). The chain's CDR3 is CASSPDGYREQFF.

The V call is TRBV6-2 or TRBV6-3, the J call TRBJ2-1; TCRdb indicates TRBD1, and absent DNA this call remains unverified. The CDR3 is 15 amino acids. Germline values: CDR1 MNHEY, CDR2 SVGEGT. CDR3 loop: CASSSLSRAKVEQFF.

The gene calls are TRBV9 and TRBJ2-3; as DNA is missing, the TRBD1 call by TCRdb cannot be tested. This CDR3 has 17 residues. In germline, CDR1 is SGDLS, CDR2 YYNGEE. CDR3 sequence reads: CASSVEGVRVNTDTQYF.

CDR3 in amino acids: CASSPLGTGGPSGANVLTF. This chain links TRBV18 with TRBJ2-6; TCRdb reports TRBD1, a call that lacks DNA to check it against. Germline assignment: CDR1 KGHSH and CDR2 LQKENI. The CDR3 is made up of 19 amino acids.

The chain has TRBV5-1 and TRBJ2-3; TCRdb returns TRBD1, unconfirmable since there is no DNA. This CDR3 region has 13 residues. Germline V gives CDR1 SGHRS, CDR2 YFSETQ. CDR3 sequence reads: CASRDRRTDTQYF.

The chain links TRBV4-3 to TRBJ2-1; the D gene TCRdb calls, TRBD1, cannot be checked with no DNA. CDR1 and CDR2 from the germline V gene are LGHNA and YSLEER. The CDR3 is 16 residues long. CDR3 region: CASSQGIGGSYNEQFF.

CDR3 sequence reads: CASSLGTHSRSYNEQFF. The genes are TRBV11-1 and TRBJ2-1; as DNA is missing, the TRBD2 call by TCRdb cannot be tested. CDR1 is SGHAT, CDR2 FQDESV, per germline (reference sequence). The CDR3 extends over 17 amino acids.